The clone carrying this T cell receptor (beta chain) was observed at least ten times. What it binds is unknown. Looked up from germline, CDR1 is SEHNR and CDR2 is FQNEAQ (reference sequence). The CDR3 sequence is 18 residues long. The V segment lost 5 bases and the J segment 6 bases; nucleotides outside the gene matches: 11. The sample is drawn from a study of breast tumors, draining lymph nodes, adjacent tissues. MiXCR, applied by TCRdb to the multiplex PCR reads, yields one record per CDR3 protein. This table holds approximately 200,000 distinct CDR3 sequences, approximately 31% found once. Study-level results: Most tumor T cells seemingly derive from lymph node, then expand in tumor. Tumor and nontumor repertoires were significantly more similar in luminal-like than in basal-like breast cancer. Tumor TCR diversity was below lymph nodes but above nontumor tissue.

The lymph nodes were axillary draining lymph nodes from breast cancer patients. Sequences were obtained from axillary lymph node tissue. V and J are TRBV7-9 and TRBJ2-1, with 15 positions matching TRBD2. This clonotype was sampled from a female donor with breast cancer. Some clones in this sample may be carry-over from other donors' samples. CDR3 in amino acids: CASSPIGLAGGHGNEQFF. CDR3 nucleotides: TGTGCCAGCAGCCCAATTGGACTAGCGGGGGGGCACGGCAATGAGCAGTTCTTC.